This entry lists 10 T cell receptor beta chains sequenced from one sample in a study of shared clonotypes between healthy human individuals. The assay was immunoSEQ multiplex PCR, and TCRdb's table has in-frame clones only and misses some. This repertoire shows about 2.1 million clones, roughly 95% found once; its top ten account for about 1.7%. Naive CD8 cells lacked CD45RO, underwent positive selection for CCR7 and left out terminally differentiated effector memory CD45RA+ cells. Material for sequencing was naive CD8+ T cells from PBMCs. These receptors were taken from a man between 18 and 35 years old in good health. Some clones in this sample may be carry-over from other donors' samples.

This rearrangement joins TRBV4-1 to TRBJ2-7; D is ambiguous. CDR3 length: 14 residues. Looked up from germline, CDR1 is MGHRA and CDR2 is YSYEKL. V lost 4 bases and J lost 2, with 12 bases in between. The CDR3 loop is CASSPTPGTYEQYF. CDR3 bases: TGCGCCAGCAGCCCAACCCCAGGAACCTACGAGCAGTACTTC.

Note on this clone: The sample carries other DNA sequences with the same CDR3. The V gene is TRBV7-2, the J gene TRBJ1-2, with no clear D. Germline V lookup: CDR1 SGHTA, CDR2 FQGNSA. Trimming cost V 1 base and J 3 bases, with 6 bases left between them. There are 13 residues in the CDR3. CDR3 coding DNA: TGTGCCAGCAGCTTAGTAGGCGACTATGGCTACACCTTC. Translated: CASSLVGDYGYTF.

The rearrangement joins TRBV28 to TRBJ2-1; 9 bases are a match to TRBD2. The trim removed 2 bases at V and 9 bases at J, leaving 5 bases unmatched. Per germline, CDR1 MDHEN and CDR2 SYDVKM. This CDR3 region has 14 residues. CDR3 in amino acids: CASSLGLALSEQFF. The CDR3 nucleotides are TGTGCCAGCAGTTTAGGACTAGCGCTGAGTGAGCAGTTCTTC.

V gene TRBV4-1 combines with J gene TRBJ2-7, with TRBD2 matching over 8 bases. CDR1 and CDR2 from the germline V gene are MGHRA and YSYEKL. This CDR3 is built from 13 residues. The ends lost 7 bases at V and 6 bases at J; junction bases unmatched: 8. CDR3 region: CASTSVGGGEQYF. The CDR3 bases are TGCGCCAGCACTTCCGTCGGGGGGGGCGAGCAGTACTTC.

V gene TRBV9 combines with J gene TRBJ2-5; 9 nucleotides agree with TRBD2. Losses at the gene ends were 3 bases for V and 1 base for J; bases not matched to a gene: 4. The CDR3 covers 15 residues. The germline V gene encodes CDR1 SGDLS and CDR2 YYNGEE. The CDR3 loop is CASSDSGSGQETQYF. As DNA, the CDR3 is TGTGCCAGCAGCGATAGCGGGAGTGGCCAAGAGACCCAGTACTTC.

The V and J genes are TRBV4-1 and TRBJ2-5, with D maybe TRBD1 (7 bases). The CDR3 has 15 residues. Germline V gives CDR1 MGHRA, CDR2 YSYEKL. V was pared by 0 bases and J by 5 bases, with 13 bases between. DNA for the CDR3: TGCGCCAGCAGCCAAGAGGGCAGGGGGGAGGAGACCCAGTACTTC. Its protein is CASSQEGRGEETQYF.

The J gene is TRBJ2-1, the V gene TRBV2; 9 bases align to TRBD1. Germline CDR1 SNHLY, CDR2 FYNNEI. V lost 8 bases, J lost 3 bases, and 8 bases stayed unmatched. There are 15 residues in the CDR3. This CDR3 is CASPLLDRGYNEQFF. DNA of the CDR3: TGTGCCAGCCCCCTTTTGGACAGGGGCTACAATGAGCAGTTCTTC. The whole variable domain, remainder taken from reference TRBV2 and TRBJ2-1, is EPEVTQTPSHQVTQMGQEVILRCVPISNHLYFYWYRQILGQKVEFLVSFYNNEISEKSEIFDDQFSVERPDGSNFTLKIRSTKLEDSAMYFCASPLLDRGYNEQFFGPGTRLTVL.

Note on this clone: The same CDR3 can be traced to other DNA sequences in this sample. The chain is built from TRBV19 and TRBJ2-3; unclear D gene. Germline loops: CDR1 LNHDA, CDR2 SQIVND (reference sequence). V gave up 5 bases and J gave up 1 base, with 4 bases separating them. The CDR3 consists of 12 residues. The DNA of the CDR3 is TGTGCCAGTAGTCCTCGCACAGATACGCAGTATTTT. It translates to CASSPRTDTQYF. Full variable domain (rest looked up from reference TRBV19 and TRBJ2-3): DGGITQSPKYLFRKEGQNVTLSCEQNLNHDAMYWYRQDPGQGLRLIYYSQIVNDFQKGDIAEGYSVSREKKESFPLTVTSAQKNPTAFYLCASSPRTDTQYFGPGTRLTVL.

The chain has TRBV13 and TRBJ2-1; the match to TRBD2 covers 11 bases. Germline V gene sequence: CDR1 PRHDT, CDR2 FYEKMQ (reference sequence). Trimming took 5 bases from V and 0 from J; bases not matched to a gene: 15. The CDR3 has 20 residues. CDR3 loop: CASSIIAGTSGPASYNEQFF. The CDR3 DNA reads as TGTGCCAGCAGCATCATAGCCGGGACTAGCGGCCCTGCCTCCTACAATGAGCAGTTCTTC.

This chain joins TRBV4-2 and TRBJ2-1; 10 bases line up with TRBD2. J gave up 0 bases and V 3 bases, and 5 bases lay outside the gene matches. The CDR3 contains 17 residues. Germline V gene sequence: CDR1 LGHNA, CDR2 YNFKEQ. The CDR3 DNA reads as TGTGCCAGCAGCCAGGGCACTAGCGGGATCTCCTACAATGAGCAGTTCTTC. Translated, it gives CASSQGTSGISYNEQFF.